The 12 T cell receptor beta chains in this list originate from one sample, sequenced in a study of blood T cell repertoires in COVID-19. Repertoires were generated with immunoSEQ multiplex PCR, while TCRdb's copy carries only in-frame clones and drops some. This sample has about 480,000 clones, with roughly 89% found just once. Sequencing input: peripheral blood. The receptors stem from a woman in her forties or fifties with COVID-19, enrolled during active disease.

The CDR3 sequence is CASSSGRGPGNTIYF. The CDR3 DNA reads as TGTGCCAGCAGCAGCGGTAGGGGGCCTGGAAACACCATATATTTT. This rearrangement joins TRBV7-2 to TRBJ1-3; 7 bases align to TRBD1. Germline values: CDR1 SGHTA, CDR2 FQGNSA. J gave up 2 bases and V 5 bases, and 6 bases lay outside the gene matches. The CDR3 is made up of 15 amino acids.

The chain recombines TRBV2 with TRBJ1-1, with D possibly TRBD1 on 5 matching bases. CDR1 is SNHLY, CDR2 FYNNEI, per germline. Trimming took 0 bases from V and 4 from J, leaving 15 bases between them. The CDR3 covers 16 residues. The CDR3 is CASSEAREVGGTEAFF. DNA for the CDR3: TGTGCCAGCAGTGAAGCGAGGGAGGTCGGGGGCACTGAAGCTTTCTTT. Combining the CDR3 with reference TRBV2 and TRBJ1-1 gives the whole variable domain EPEVTQTPSHQVTQMGQEVILRCVPISNHLYFYWYRQILGQKVEFLVSFYNNEISEKSEIFDDQFSVERPDGSNFTLKIRSTKLEDSAMYFCASSEAREVGGTEAFFGQGTRLTVV.

The V gene is TRBV10-1, the J gene TRBJ2-3; D uncertain. V dropped 2 bases and J dropped 2 bases, with 8 bases sitting between them. Germline CDR1 WNHNN, CDR2 SYGVQD (reference sequence). This CDR3 is built from 14 residues. CDR3 DNA: TGCGCCAGCAGTGAGACTGATTTCACAGATACGCAGTATTTT. Protein product: CASSETDFTDTQYF.

The CDR3: CASSPREDEQFF. The CDR3 bases are TGTGCCAGCTCACCAAGGGAGGATGAGCAGTTCTTC. The V and J genes are TRBV18 and TRBJ2-1, with a weak D call TRBD2 (6 bases). Trimming took off 2 bases at V and 8 bases at J, with 7 bases between the two ends. The germline V gene has CDR1 KGHSH and CDR2 LQKENI. This CDR3 comprises 12 residues.

J is TRBJ2-1 and V is TRBV5-1; 7 bases are shared with TRBD1. The CDR3 covers 16 residues. Unmatched junction bases numbered 3, after V lost 0 bases and J lost 0 bases. Germline V gene sequence: CDR1 SGHRS, CDR2 YFSETQ. The CDR3 region has the DNA TGCGCCAGCAGCTTGGAGGGGGCTAGCTCCTACAATGAGCAGTTCTTC. This sequence encodes CASSLEGASSYNEQFF.

V gene TRBV3-1 (or the pseudogene TRBV3-2) combines with J gene TRBJ2-6; 7 bases agree with TRBD2. There are 15 residues in the CDR3. Looked up from germline, CDR1 is LGHDT and CDR2 is YNNKEL (reference sequence). V gave up 3 bases and J gave up 2 bases; unmatched junction bases: 1. The CDR3 region is CASSQGGAGANVLTF. CDR3 DNA: TGTGCCAGCAGCCAGGGAGGGGCTGGGGCCAACGTCCTGACTTTC.

The chain links TRBV6-2 or TRBV6-3 to TRBJ1-5; no firm D call. V lost 5 bases, J lost 11 bases, and 16 bases lay in between. Germline values: CDR1 MNHEY, CDR2 SVGEGT. The CDR3 totals 13 residues. As DNA, the CDR3 is TGTGCCAGCAGTAACCCACCCGGGAAGACCCAGCATTTT. It yields the protein CASSNPPGKTQHF.

Note on this clone: Other DNA sequences in the same sample also yield this CDR3. This chain joins TRBV28 and TRBJ2-7, with TRBD2 matching 7 bases. CDR3 length: 14 amino acids. Germline lookup yields CDR1 MDHEN and CDR2 SYDVKM. With 4 bases clipped from V and 1 base from J, the junction kept 4 bases outside the gene matches. This CDR3 reads CASSSLGGSYEQYF. In nucleotides, the CDR3 is TGTGCCAGCAGTTCCCTCGGGGGGTCCTACGAGCAGTACTTC.

This chain joins TRBV5-1 and TRBJ1-2, with D unclear. CDR3 length equals 14 residues. Germline assignment: CDR1 SGHRS and CDR2 YFSETQ. Trimming cost V 4 bases and J 1 base, with 11 bases left between them. The CDR3 loop is CASSEEAVNYGYTF. Written as DNA, the CDR3 is TGCGCCAGCAGCGAGGAGGCCGTTAACTATGGCTACACCTTC.

The chain links TRBV13 to TRBJ2-2, with 11 bases fitting TRBD1. From germline, CDR1 is PRHDT and CDR2 FYEKMQ (reference sequence). With 4 bases clipped from V and 3 bases from J, the junction kept 7 bases outside the gene matches. This CDR3 spans 17 amino acids. For the CDR3, the DNA is TGTGCCAGCAGCTCCCCCCGGACAGGGGGCGACACCGGGGAGCTGTTTTTT. Translated: CASSSPRTGGDTGELFF.

CDR3 in DNA: TGCGCCAGCAGCTTAGACAACCTTTCCTACAATGAGCAGTTCTTC. Translation gives CASSLDNLSYNEQFF. V is TRBV5-1 and J is TRBJ2-1; D gene ambiguous. The CDR3 is made up of 15 amino acids. The ends were cut back, 2 bases at V and 1 base at J, with 10 bases in the middle. CDR1 is SGHRS and CDR2 is YFSETQ in the germline V gene.

This CDR3 is CASSLGLAGETQYF. The CDR3 DNA reads TGTGCCAGCAGCTTGGGACTAGCGGGGGAGACCCAGTACTTC. The chain combines TRBV5-6 with TRBJ2-5, with 11 bases lining up with TRBD2. In germline, CDR1 is SGHDT, CDR2 YYEEEE. With 0 bases clipped from V and 5 bases from J, the junction kept 0 bases outside the gene matches. This CDR3 is 14 amino acids long.